A selection of T cell receptor beta chains follows, all from one sample in a study of T cell repertoires in cytomegalovirus infection. TCRdb called the reads again in MiXCR, with one record for every CDR3 protein. The table shows just over 150,000 distinct CDR3 sequences, with 23% occurring only once. The sample comprised PBMCs. The receptors come from a human donor in good health (CMV status not recorded). Some clones in this sample may be carry-over from other donors' samples. Each CDR3 is given without its conserved first and last residue. The D gene is left open where the match is weak.

v_call | d_call | cdr3_aa
TRBV28 | NA | ASTPPGVRREQF
TRBV20-1 | NA | SASDQGLGNQPRH
TRBV7-9 | NA | ASSLDGAASEQF
TRBV6-6 | NA | ASRDGSSYNSPLH
TRBV5-1 | NA | ASSSSGQSNPSPLH
TRBV29-1 | NA | SVGMNTEAF
TRBV5-1 | NA | ASSLGGPGNEKLF
TRBV7-8 | NA | ASSLGEAEQY
TRBV28 | NA | ASSTGTRWDNEQF
TRBV7-9 | NA | ASSLTRVTEAF
TRBV7-6 | NA | ASSREGVRTDTQY